Each of the 32 T cell receptor beta chains below was sequenced from the same sample in a study of chemoradiotherapy in HPV16-positive cancers. Using immunoSEQ multiplex PCR, the repertoire was profiled, and TCRdb retains in-frame clones only, with some absent. In the table there are roughly 6,100 clones, over 65% of which are singletons. The specimen was tumor tissue, collected from a patient who underwent chemoradiotherapy. These TCRs come from a human donor with HPV-associated anogenital cancer.

This clone was observed once. The V gene is TRBV6-1, the J gene TRBJ1-3, with TRBD1 identical over 7 bases. The junction had 8 bases not matched to a gene; V was cut back by 7 bases and J by 2 bases. The germline V gene has CDR1 MNHNS and CDR2 SASEGT. The CDR3 spans 15 residues. CDR3 nucleotides: TGTGCCAGCAACTACAGACAGGGAGCTGGAAACACCATATATTTT. Its translation: CASNYRQGAGNTIYF.

This clone was counted once. The chain couples TRBV5-1 to TRBJ2-3; D assignment may be TRBD1 or TRBD2 (5 bases each). Germline assignment: CDR1 SGHRS and CDR2 YFSETQ. Trimming took 3 bases from V and 4 from J, leaving 21 bases between them. CDR3 length: 17 residues. CDR3 amino acids: CASSSRIGTSRPDTQYF. The CDR3 DNA reads TGCGCCAGCAGCTCACGAATCGGGACCAGCAGGCCAGATACGCAGTATTTT. The full variable domain, rest sourced from reference TRBV5-1 and TRBJ2-3, is KAGVTQTPRYLIKTRGQQVTLSCSPISGHRSVSWYQQTPGQGLQFLFEYFSETQRNKGNFPGRFSGRQFSNSRSEMNVSTLELGDSALYLCASSSRIGTSRPDTQYFGPGTRLTVL.

The chain carries TRBV5-1 and TRBJ2-3, with TRBD2 identical over 10 bases. The CDR3 totals 16 residues. Germline V gene lookup returns CDR1 SGHRS and CDR2 YFSETQ. V lost 5 bases to trimming and J lost 2 bases; unmatched junction nucleotides: 8. CDR3 in amino acids: CASSPRTSGITDTQYF. For the CDR3, the DNA is TGCGCCAGCAGTCCCCGGACTAGCGGAATCACAGATACGCAGTATTTT. The complete variable domain, with remaining parts taken from reference TRBV5-1 and TRBJ2-3, reads KAGVTQTPRYLIKTRGQQVTLSCSPISGHRSVSWYQQTPGQGLQFLFEYFSETQRNKGNFPGRFSGRQFSNSRSEMNVSTLELGDSALYLCASSPRTSGITDTQYFGPGTRLTVL.

The chain employs TRBV30 and TRBJ2-3; D not certain. The CDR3 is 12 residues long. Germline CDR1 is GTSNPN and CDR2 is SVGIG (reference sequence). V lost 0 bases and J lost 7, with 8 bases in between. The CDR3 DNA sequence: TGTGCCTGGAGTGTGGGCAGTTATACGCAGTATTTT. Its translation: CAWSVGSYTQYF.

The rearrangement joins TRBV2 to TRBJ2-1; 11 nucleotides agree with TRBD2. With 8 bases clipped from V and 9 bases from J, the junction kept 9 bases outside the gene matches. The germline CDR1 and CDR2 sequences are SNHLY and FYNNEI. The CDR3 spans 14 residues. Here the CDR3 reads CASGLLAGGGEQFF. Written as DNA, the CDR3 is TGTGCCAGCGGTCTCCTAGCGGGAGGTGGTGAGCAGTTCTTC. The variable domain in full, with the rest retrieved from reference TRBV2 and TRBJ2-1, is EPEVTQTPSHQVTQMGQEVILRCVPISNHLYFYWYRQILGQKVEFLVSFYNNEISEKSEIFDDQFSVERPDGSNFTLKIRSTKLEDSAMYFCASGLLAGGGEQFFGPGTRLTVL.

This clone has a handful of counts. This chain connects TRBV2 to TRBJ2-7; 7 bases map to TRBD1. Germline V gene lookup returns CDR1 SNHLY and CDR2 FYNNEI. V gave up 6 bases and J gave up 3 bases; unmatched junction bases: 2. This CDR3 region has 12 residues. DNA of the CDR3: TGTGCCAGCAGACAGGGGTACTACGAGCAGTACTTC. This gives the protein CASRQGYYEQYF.

This clone was found once. The chain links TRBV2 to TRBJ2-1; TRBD1 agrees at 8 bases. The length of the CDR3 is 13 residues. V was pared by 7 bases and J by 9 bases, with 8 bases of the junction left unmatched. Germline CDR1 reads SNHLY; CDR2 reads FYNNEI. The CDR3 spells CASIGQGAVEQFF. The DNA of the CDR3 is TGTGCCAGCATTGGTCAGGGGGCGGTTGAGCAGTTCTTC. Together with reference TRBV2 and TRBJ2-1, the CDR3 gives the full variable domain: EPEVTQTPSHQVTQMGQEVILRCVPISNHLYFYWYRQILGQKVEFLVSFYNNEISEKSEIFDDQFSVERPDGSNFTLKIRSTKLEDSAMYFCASIGQGAVEQFFGPGTRLTVL.

The V call is TRBV18, the J call TRBJ1-1; possible D gene TRBD1, 5 bases. Germline CDR1 reads KGHSH; CDR2 reads LQKENI. The CDR3 is 15 residues long. Trimming stripped 3 bases from V and 1 base from J, with 12 bases between. CDR3 region: CASSPQGPGNTEAFF. The CDR3 DNA follows: TGTGCCAGCTCACCCCAGGGACCCGGGAACACTGAAGCTTTCTTT.

This rearrangement joins TRBV29-1 to TRBJ2-7; D perhaps matches TRBD2 (6 bases). V was cut by 5 bases and J by 6 bases, with 17 bases left in between. Germline CDR1 and CDR2: SQVTM and ANQGSEA. The CDR3 is made up of 13 amino acids. The CDR3 nucleotides are TGCAGCGTTAGCTCGGTGGGACTTCTCGAGCAGTACTTC. Translation: CSVSSVGLLEQYF.

This sequence joins TRBV7-2 and TRBJ2-7; 13 bases are shared with TRBD2. The V gene's germline CDR1 is SGHTA and CDR2 FQGNSA. Trimming cost V 5 bases and J 2 bases; bases outside gene matches: 3. The CDR3 sequence is 15 residues long. CDR3 in amino acids: CASSQGLAGPYEQYF. In DNA form, the CDR3 reads TGTGCCAGCAGCCAGGGACTAGCGGGACCCTACGAGCAGTACTTC.

The rearrangement joins TRBV4-2 to TRBJ1-3; 7 bases agree with TRBD1. V shed 0 bases and J 2 bases; nucleotides not matched to a gene: 4. Germline V gene data show CDR1 as LGHNA and CDR2 as YNFKEQ. This CDR3 has 16 residues. The CDR3 coding sequence is TGTGCCAGCAGCCAAGAGAAGGGGGCCACTGGAAACACCATATATTTT. Amino acids: CASSQEKGATGNTIYF.

The chain employs TRBV30 and TRBJ2-6; possibly TRBD1 for D (5 bases). The CDR3 spans 17 residues. CDR1 is GTSNPN and CDR2 is SVGIG in the germline V gene (reference sequence). Trimming shortened V by 4 bases and J by 3 bases, and 19 bases separated the two germline ends. In DNA form, the CDR3 reads TGTGCCTGGACCAGGGCAAGGGTTCGGAATGGGGCCAACGTCCTGACTTTC. Protein sequence: CAWTRARVRNGANVLTF. The entire variable domain, with the rest obtained from reference TRBV30 and TRBJ2-6, is as follows: SQTIHQWPATLVQPVGSPLSLECTVEGTSNPNLYWYRQAAGRGLQLLFYSVGIGQISSEVPQNLSASRPQDRQFILSSKKLLLSDSGFYLCAWTRARVRNGANVLTFGAGSRLTVL.

This chain joins TRBV7-9 and TRBJ1-5, with D possibly being TRBD1 (5 bases). CDR3 length: 15 amino acids. The germline V gene encodes CDR1 SEHNR and CDR2 FQNEAQ (reference sequence). Between the trimmed V and J ends, which lost 1 base and 3 bases, there was a span of 10 bases. CDR3 sequence (DNA): TGTGCCAGCAGCTTAGGGGCGGGGGACAATCAGCCCCAGCATTTT. Its protein is CASSLGAGDNQPQHF. Using reference TRBV7-9 and TRBJ1-5 for the parts outside the CDR3, the full variable domain is DTGVSQNPRHKITKRGQNVTFRCDPISEHNRLYWYRQTLGQGPEFLTYFQNEAQLEKSRLLSDRFSAERPKGSFSTLEIQRTEQGDSAMYLCASSLGAGDNQPQHFGDGTRLSIL.

The CDR3 sequence is CASSPVQVTLVNQPQHF. CDR3 nucleotides: TGTGCCAGCAGCCCCGTACAGGTTACGCTTGTTAATCAGCCCCAGCATTTT. The chain recombines TRBV7-8 with TRBJ1-5; D may be TRBD1 (5 bases). Trimming pared 5 bases from V and 4 bases from J, leaving 21 bases between. This CDR3 is 17 amino acids long. Per germline, CDR1 SGHVS and CDR2 FQNEAQ.

The genes are TRBV7-8 and TRBJ1-5; D remains unclear. V lost 3 bases and J lost 0, with 12 bases in between. CDR1 and CDR2 (germline): SGHVS, FQNEAQ. The CDR3 consists of 16 residues. Here the CDR3 reads CASSFGVGYSNQPQHF. The DNA of the CDR3 is TGTGCCAGCAGCTTCGGCGTGGGGTATAGCAATCAGCCCCAGCATTTT.

This clone was observed once. This chain connects TRBV11-3 to TRBJ2-7; 9 positions match TRBD2. This CDR3 spans 15 amino acids. V shed 4 bases, J shed 5 bases, and the junction held 9 bases outside the gene matches. CDR1 is SGHNT, CDR2 YENEEA, per germline. This CDR3 reads CASSYIAGVSDEQYF. CDR3 nucleotide sequence: TGTGCCAGCAGCTATATAGCGGGAGTCAGTGACGAGCAGTACTTC.

The chain links TRBV6-5 to TRBJ2-7; 9 bases align to TRBD1. Germline trimming cut 8 bases from V and 6 bases from J; bases unmatched to any gene: 5. The length of the CDR3 is 12 residues. Per the germline V gene, CDR1 is MNHEY and CDR2 is SVGAGI. CDR3 sequence reads: CASGQGIGEQYF. As DNA, the CDR3 is TGTGCCAGCGGACAGGGGATAGGCGAGCAGTACTTC.

The chain has TRBV9 and TRBJ1-1; tentative D call: TRBD1 (6 bases). The CDR3 runs to 14 residues. Trimming removed 3 bases at V and 1 base at J, with 10 bases between. Per germline, CDR1 SGDLS and CDR2 YYNGEE. The CDR3 DNA is TGTGCCAGCAGCGACTTACAGGGGAACACTGAAGCTTTCTTT. The encoded protein is CASSDLQGNTEAFF.

The gene calls are TRBV7-9 and TRBJ2-5, with D unclear. The CDR3 consists of 11 residues. CDR1 SEHNR and CDR2 FQNEAQ come from the germline V gene (reference sequence). The V and J ends lost 11 bases and 5 bases respectively, with 12 bases between them. CDR3 in DNA: TGTGCCCTCAATCAGGAGGAGACCCAGTACTTC. Its translation is CALNQEETQYF.

The chain uses TRBV27 and TRBJ1-5, with D uncertain. V lost 10 bases to trimming and J lost 9 bases, with 10 bases between them. The CDR3 totals 10 residues. Per germline, CDR1 MNHEY and CDR2 SMNVEV (reference sequence). The CDR3 loop reads CATGVRPQHF. The CDR3 nucleotides are TGTGCCACCGGTGTTAGGCCCCAGCATTTT.

The gene calls are TRBV27 and TRBJ2-7; 10 bases map to TRBD2. V dropped 6 bases and J dropped 3; count of bases not matched to a gene: 8. Germline assignment: CDR1 MNHEY and CDR2 SMNVEV (reference sequence). CDR3 length: 15 amino acids. The CDR3 sequence: CASSPRPSGSYEQYF. CDR3 in DNA: TGTGCCAGCAGCCCTAGGCCTAGCGGGAGCTACGAGCAGTACTTC.

The chain is built from TRBV11-3 and TRBJ1-2, with D tentatively TRBD1 (5 bases). Germline-derived CDR1 and CDR2 are SGHNT and YENEEA. The CDR3 is made up of 12 amino acids. V was shortened by 3 bases and J by 8 bases, with 10 bases between the two germline ends. Here the CDR3 reads CASSFGDRGYTF. The CDR3 DNA sequence: TGTGCCAGCAGCTTTGGGGACCGCGGCTACACCTTC.

The table lists this clone with a few counts. The chain employs TRBV2 and TRBJ1-2; tentative D call: TRBD1 (6 bases). CDR1 and CDR2 (germline): SNHLY, FYNNEI. V was pared by 7 bases and J by 3 bases, with 9 bases between. CDR3 length: 12 amino acids. The CDR3 DNA follows: TGTGCCAGCATGGCAGGGGACTATGGCTACACCTTC. Translated, it gives CASMAGDYGYTF.

The chain couples TRBV15 to TRBJ1-2, with 7 bases lining up with TRBD1. The germline CDR1 and CDR2 sequences are LNHNV and YYDKDF (reference sequence). The CDR3 has 16 residues. V was pared by 1 base and J by 3 bases, with 8 bases of the junction left unmatched. The CDR3 reads CATSRVGGDRDYGYTF. CDR3 nucleotides: TGTGCCACCAGCAGAGTGGGAGGGGACAGAGACTATGGCTACACCTTC.

The chain has TRBV12-5 and TRBJ1-5; D perhaps matches TRBD1 (6 bases). Germline-derived CDR1 and CDR2 are LGHNT and FRNRAP. The CDR3 has 12 residues. Between the trimmed V and J ends, which lost 4 bases and 9 bases, there was a span of 10 bases. This CDR3 reads CASGSSRGPQHF. CDR3 bases: TGTGCTAGTGGTTCCTCCAGGGGGCCCCAGCATTTT.

The chain has TRBV7-2 and TRBJ2-2; 12 positions match TRBD1. This CDR3 is built from 16 residues. V shed 4 bases, J shed 6 bases, and the junction held 6 bases outside the gene matches. Germline CDR1 SGHTA, CDR2 FQGNSA. The CDR3 loop reads CASSSQGTGGPGELFF. Here the CDR3 DNA reads TGTGCCAGCAGCTCTCAGGGGACAGGGGGCCCCGGGGAGCTGTTTTTT.

The V call is TRBV5-1, the J call TRBJ2-7; possible D gene TRBD2, 5 bases. The V gene's germline CDR1 is SGHRS and CDR2 YFSETQ. This CDR3 has 13 amino acids. Trimming took off 2 bases at V and 2 bases at J, with 8 bases between the two ends. DNA of the CDR3: TGCGCCAGCAGCTTACGGGAACCCTACGAGCAGTACTTC. Protein product: CASSLREPYEQYF.

Turning to this clone: The germline gene is not matched at one end of the junction; a read error may be the cause. This chain uses TRBV6-1 with TRBJ2-7, with 9 bases matching TRBD1. This CDR3 is built from 14 residues. CDR1 and CDR2 from the germline V gene are MNHNS and SASEGT. CDR3 residues: CASRTGGQGQILSF. The CDR3 nucleotides are TGTGCCAGCAGAACCGGGGGACAGGGACAGATTCTGAGCTTC.

This chain joins TRBV5-1 and TRBJ2-3; D unclear. Trimming stripped 0 bases from V and 4 bases from J, with 12 bases between. The CDR3 loop spans 15 amino acids. Germline V lookup: CDR1 SGHRS, CDR2 YFSETQ. The CDR3 DNA is TGCGCCAGCAGCTTGGCGGTTGGGAAACCAGATACGCAGTATTTT. Amino acids: CASSLAVGKPDTQYF.

The CDR3 region has the DNA TGTGCCAGCATATCCTCCCAGAAAGAGACCCAGTACTTC. Its protein product is CASISSQKETQYF. The chain joins TRBV2 to TRBJ2-5, with D uncertain. In germline, CDR1 is SNHLY, CDR2 FYNNEI. V dropped 7 bases and J dropped 3 bases, with 12 bases sitting between them. The CDR3 contains 13 residues.

This clone was detected only a few times. Written as DNA, the CDR3 is TGTGCCAGCAGTGGCCTGGAGAACACTGAAGCTTTCTTT. Translation: CASSGLENTEAFF. This chain uses TRBV2 with TRBJ1-1; the D is unclear. Germline CDR1 SNHLY, CDR2 FYNNEI. V shed 4 bases and J shed 1 base, with 7 bases lying between them. CDR3 size: 13 residues.

The chain employs TRBV20-1 and TRBJ2-7; 9 positions agree with TRBD2. V trimming: 6 bases; J trimming: 7 bases; junction bases outside the gene matches: 4. CDR3 size: 11 residues. Germline lookup yields CDR1 DFQATT and CDR2 SNEGSKA (reference sequence). CDR3 loop: CSAAGGGEQYF. CDR3 sequence (DNA): TGCAGTGCAGCGGGAGGCGGTGAGCAGTACTTC.